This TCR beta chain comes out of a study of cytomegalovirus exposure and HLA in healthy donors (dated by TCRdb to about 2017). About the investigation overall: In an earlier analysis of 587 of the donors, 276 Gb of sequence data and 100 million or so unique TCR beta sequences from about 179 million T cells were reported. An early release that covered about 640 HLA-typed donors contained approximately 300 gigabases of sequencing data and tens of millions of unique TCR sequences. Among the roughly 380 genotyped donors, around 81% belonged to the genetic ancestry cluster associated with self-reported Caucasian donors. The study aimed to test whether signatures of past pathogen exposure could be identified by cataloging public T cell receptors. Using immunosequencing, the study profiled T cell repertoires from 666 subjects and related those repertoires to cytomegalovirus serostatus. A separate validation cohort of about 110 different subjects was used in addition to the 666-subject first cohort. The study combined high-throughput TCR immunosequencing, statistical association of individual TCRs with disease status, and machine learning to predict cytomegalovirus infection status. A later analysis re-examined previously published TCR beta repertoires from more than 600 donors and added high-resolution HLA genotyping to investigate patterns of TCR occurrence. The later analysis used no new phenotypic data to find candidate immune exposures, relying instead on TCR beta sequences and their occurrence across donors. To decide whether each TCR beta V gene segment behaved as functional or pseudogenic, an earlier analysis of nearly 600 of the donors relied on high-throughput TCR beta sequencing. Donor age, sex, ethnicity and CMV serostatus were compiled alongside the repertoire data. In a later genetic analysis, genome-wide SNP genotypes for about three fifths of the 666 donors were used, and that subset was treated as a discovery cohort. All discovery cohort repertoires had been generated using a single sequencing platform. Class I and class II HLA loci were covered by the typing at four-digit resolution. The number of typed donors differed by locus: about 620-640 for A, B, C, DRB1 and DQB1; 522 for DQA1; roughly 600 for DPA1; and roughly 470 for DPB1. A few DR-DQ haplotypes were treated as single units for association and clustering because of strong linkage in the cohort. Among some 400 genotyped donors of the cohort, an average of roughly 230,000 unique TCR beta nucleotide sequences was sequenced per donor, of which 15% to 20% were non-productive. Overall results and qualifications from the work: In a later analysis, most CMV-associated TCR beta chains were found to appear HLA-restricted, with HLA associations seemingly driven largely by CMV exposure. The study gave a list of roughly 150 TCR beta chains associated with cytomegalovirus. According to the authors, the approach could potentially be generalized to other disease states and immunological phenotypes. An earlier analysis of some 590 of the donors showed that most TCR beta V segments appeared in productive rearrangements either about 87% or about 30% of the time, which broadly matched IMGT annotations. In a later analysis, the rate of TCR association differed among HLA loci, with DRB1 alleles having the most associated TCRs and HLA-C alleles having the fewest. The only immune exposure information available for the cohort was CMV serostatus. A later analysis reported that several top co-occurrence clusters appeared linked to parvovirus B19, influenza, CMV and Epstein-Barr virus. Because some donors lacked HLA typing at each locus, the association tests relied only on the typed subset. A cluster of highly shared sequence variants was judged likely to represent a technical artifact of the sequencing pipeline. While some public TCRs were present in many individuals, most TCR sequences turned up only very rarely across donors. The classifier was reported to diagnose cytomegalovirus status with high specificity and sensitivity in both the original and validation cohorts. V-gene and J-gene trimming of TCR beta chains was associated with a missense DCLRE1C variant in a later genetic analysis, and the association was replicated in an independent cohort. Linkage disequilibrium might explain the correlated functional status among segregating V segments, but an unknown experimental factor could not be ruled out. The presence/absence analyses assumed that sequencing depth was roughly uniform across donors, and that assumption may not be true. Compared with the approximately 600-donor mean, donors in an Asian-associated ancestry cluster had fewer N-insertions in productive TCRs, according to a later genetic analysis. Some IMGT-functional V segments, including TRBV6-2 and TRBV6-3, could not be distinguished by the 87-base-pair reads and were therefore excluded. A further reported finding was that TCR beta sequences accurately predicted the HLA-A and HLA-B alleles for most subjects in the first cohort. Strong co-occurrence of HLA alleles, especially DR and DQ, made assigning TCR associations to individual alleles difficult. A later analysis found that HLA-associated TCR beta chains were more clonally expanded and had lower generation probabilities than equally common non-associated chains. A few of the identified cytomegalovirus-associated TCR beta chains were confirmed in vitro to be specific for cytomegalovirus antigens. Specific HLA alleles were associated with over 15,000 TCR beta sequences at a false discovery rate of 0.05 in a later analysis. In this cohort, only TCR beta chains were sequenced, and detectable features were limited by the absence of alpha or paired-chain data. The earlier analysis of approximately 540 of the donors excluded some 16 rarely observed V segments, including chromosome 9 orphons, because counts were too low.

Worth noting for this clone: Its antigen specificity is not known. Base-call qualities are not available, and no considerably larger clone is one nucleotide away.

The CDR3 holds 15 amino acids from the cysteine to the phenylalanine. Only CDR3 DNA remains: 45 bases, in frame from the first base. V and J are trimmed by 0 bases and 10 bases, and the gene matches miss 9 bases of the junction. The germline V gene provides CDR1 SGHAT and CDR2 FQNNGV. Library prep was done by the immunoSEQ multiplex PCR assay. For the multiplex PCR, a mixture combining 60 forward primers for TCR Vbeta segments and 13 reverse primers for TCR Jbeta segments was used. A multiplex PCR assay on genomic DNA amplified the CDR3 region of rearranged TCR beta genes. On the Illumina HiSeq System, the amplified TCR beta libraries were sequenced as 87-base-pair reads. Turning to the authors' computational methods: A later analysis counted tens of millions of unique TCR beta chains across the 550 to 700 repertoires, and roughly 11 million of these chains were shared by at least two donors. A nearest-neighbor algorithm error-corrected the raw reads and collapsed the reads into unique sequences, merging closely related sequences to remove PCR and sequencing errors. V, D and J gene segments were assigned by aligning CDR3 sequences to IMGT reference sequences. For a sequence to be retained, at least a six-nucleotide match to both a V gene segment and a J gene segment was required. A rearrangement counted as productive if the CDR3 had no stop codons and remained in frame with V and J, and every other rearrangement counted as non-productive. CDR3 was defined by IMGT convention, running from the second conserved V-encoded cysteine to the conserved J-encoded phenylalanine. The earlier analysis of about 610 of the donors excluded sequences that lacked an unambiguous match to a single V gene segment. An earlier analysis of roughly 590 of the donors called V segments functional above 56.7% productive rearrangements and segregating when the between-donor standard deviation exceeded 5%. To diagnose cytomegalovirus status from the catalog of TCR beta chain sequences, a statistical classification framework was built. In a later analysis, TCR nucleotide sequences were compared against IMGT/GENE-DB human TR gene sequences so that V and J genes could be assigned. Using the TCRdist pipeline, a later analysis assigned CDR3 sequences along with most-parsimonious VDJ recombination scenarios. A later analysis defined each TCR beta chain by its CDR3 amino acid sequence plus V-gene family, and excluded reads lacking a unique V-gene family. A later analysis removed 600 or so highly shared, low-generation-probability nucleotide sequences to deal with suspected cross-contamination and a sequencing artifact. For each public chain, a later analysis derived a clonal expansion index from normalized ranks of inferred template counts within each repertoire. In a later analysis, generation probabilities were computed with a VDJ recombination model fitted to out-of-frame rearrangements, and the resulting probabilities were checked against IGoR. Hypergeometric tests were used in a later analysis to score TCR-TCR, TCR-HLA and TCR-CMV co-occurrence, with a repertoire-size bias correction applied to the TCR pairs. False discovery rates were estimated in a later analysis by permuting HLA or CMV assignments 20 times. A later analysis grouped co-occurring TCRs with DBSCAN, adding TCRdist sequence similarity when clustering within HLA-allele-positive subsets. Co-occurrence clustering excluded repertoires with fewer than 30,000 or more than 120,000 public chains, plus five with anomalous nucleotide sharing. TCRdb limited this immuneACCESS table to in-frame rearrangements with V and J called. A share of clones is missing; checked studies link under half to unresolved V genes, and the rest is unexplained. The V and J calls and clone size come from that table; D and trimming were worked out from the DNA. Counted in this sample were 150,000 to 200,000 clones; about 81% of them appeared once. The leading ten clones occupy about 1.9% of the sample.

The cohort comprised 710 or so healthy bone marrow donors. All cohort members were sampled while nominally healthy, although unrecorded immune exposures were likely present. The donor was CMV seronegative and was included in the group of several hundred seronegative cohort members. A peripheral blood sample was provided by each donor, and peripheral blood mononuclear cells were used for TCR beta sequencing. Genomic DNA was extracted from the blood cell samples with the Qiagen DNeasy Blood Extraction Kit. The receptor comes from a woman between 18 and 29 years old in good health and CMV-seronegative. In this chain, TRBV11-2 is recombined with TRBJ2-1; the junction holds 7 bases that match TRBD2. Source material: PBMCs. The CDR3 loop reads CASSLDRTSSGEQFF. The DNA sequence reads TGTGCCAGCAGCTTAGATCGGACTAGTTCAGGGGAGCAGTTCTTC.